This T cell receptor (beta chain) was observed in a study of T cell changes during pregnancy in multiple sclerosis. TCRdb's table, derived via immunoSEQ multiplex PCR, lists solely in-frame clones and lacks some. The sample has 40,000 to 45,000 clones, 80% to 95% seen once. This clone was seen a single time. Trimming removed 0 bases at V and 0 bases at J, with 11 bases between. CDR1 and CDR2 (germline): LNHNV, YYDKDF (reference sequence). The CDR3 has 16 residues. The TCR originated in a female donor with multiple sclerosis, enrolled in a pregnancy study. The sample consisted of CD4+ T cells from peripheral blood mononuclear cells, taken before pregnancy. The chain links TRBV15 to TRBJ1-2; D gene unclear. As DNA, the CDR3 is TGTGCCACCAGCAGAGATTTGGGCAGAACTAACTATGGCTACACCTTC. Translated, it gives CATSRDLGRTNYGYTF.